These 28 T cell receptor beta chains originate from one sample sequenced in a study of beta chain features in type 1 diabetes. The whole isolated RNA underwent reverse transcription, so sequencing captured expressed TCRB transcripts. Clones were sequenced by immunoSEQ multiplex PCR, and TCRdb holds only the in-frame ones, with some missing. There are 500,000 to 700,000 clones in the sample; 15% to 19% occur only once, and approximately 0.093% lies in the top ten. Sequenced input: naive CD4+ T cells from blood. Every receptor here comes from a man in his late teens or twenties in good health.

V and J are TRBV18 and TRBJ2-1; D ambiguous. The CDR3 totals 14 residues. V was shortened by 3 bases and J by 2 bases, with 8 bases between the two germline ends. Germline V gives CDR1 KGHSH, CDR2 LQKENI. The CDR3 DNA sequence: TGTGCCAGCTCACCTATAAGCACCTACAATGAGCAGTTCTTC. Its translation is CASSPISTYNEQFF.

The V gene is TRBV5-4, the J gene TRBJ2-7; D ambiguous. V was clipped by 4 bases and J by 0 bases, with 11 bases between them. The germline V gene encodes CDR1 SGHNT and CDR2 YYREEE (reference sequence). The CDR3 spans 14 residues. The CDR3 DNA follows: TGTGCCAGCAGCCCCGACATGAGCTCCTACGAGCAGTACTTC. Protein sequence: CASSPDMSSYEQYF.

This clone was found a few times. The rearrangement joins TRBV29-1 to TRBJ1-4; a possible D gene is TRBD1 (6 bases). With 3 bases removed from V and 7 bases from J, the gap between germline ends came to 12 bases. Germline CDR1 and CDR2: SQVTM and ANQGSEA. The CDR3 is made up of 13 amino acids. CDR3 coding DNA: TGCAGCGTTGAGGGGACAAGAAGTGAAAAACTGTTTTTT. Translated: CSVEGTRSEKLFF.

Of note for this clone: The sample carries other DNA sequences with the same CDR3. The chain combines TRBV5-1 with TRBJ1-1; D is unclear. CDR1 is SGHRS, CDR2 YFSETQ, per germline. V lost 4 bases and J lost 1, with 14 bases in between. The CDR3 sequence is 15 residues long. The CDR3 sequence: CASSGPGTGNTEAFF. Written as DNA, the CDR3 is TGCGCCAGCAGCGGACCTGGAACTGGGAACACTGAAGCTTTCTTT. Supplemented by reference TRBV5-1 and TRBJ1-1, the full variable domain reads KAGVTQTPRYLIKTRGQQVTLSCSPISGHRSVSWYQQTPGQGLQFLFEYFSETQRNKGNFPGRFSGRQFSNSRSEMNVSTLELGDSALYLCASSGPGTGNTEAFFGQGTRLTVV.

The CDR3 loop is CASSQDPPSGGQETQYF. The CDR3 DNA is TGCGCCAGCAGCCAAGACCCCCCTAGCGGGGGCCAAGAGACCCAGTACTTC. The chain has TRBV4-3 and TRBJ2-5; 10 bases agree with TRBD2. The ends lost 0 bases at V and 1 base at J; junction bases unmatched: 5. This CDR3 has 17 residues. The germline CDR1 and CDR2 sequences are LGHNA and YSLEER.

There are a few counts of this clone. The V call is TRBV10-3, the J call TRBJ1-1; D uncertain. This CDR3 comprises 11 residues. Germline values: CDR1 ENHRY, CDR2 SYGVKD. V was pared by 8 bases and J by 4 bases, with 8 bases between. CDR3 sequence reads: CAIRGSTEAFF. The CDR3 DNA reads TGTGCCATCCGTGGGAGCACTGAAGCTTTCTTT.

The chain employs TRBV13 and TRBJ2-2, with D possibly TRBD2 on 5 matching bases. The CDR3 is made up of 15 amino acids. Trimming pared 3 bases from V and 5 bases from J, leaving 13 bases between. Germline loops: CDR1 PRHDT, CDR2 FYEKMQ (reference sequence). The CDR3 bases are TGTGCCAGCAGCTTTCGTCTAGCTGGGACCGGGGAGCTGTTTTTT. It yields the protein CASSFRLAGTGELFF.

This clone turned up a few times. V is TRBV10-3 and J is TRBJ2-2; 7 positions match TRBD2. The CDR3 consists of 13 residues. Germline V gene lookup returns CDR1 ENHRY and CDR2 SYGVKD. Germline trimming cut 8 bases from V and 0 bases from J; bases unmatched to any gene: 0. The CDR3 protein is CAIAGANTGELFF. CDR3 DNA: TGTGCCATCGCGGGGGCGAACACCGGGGAGCTGTTTTTT.

This clone was seen a few times. Distinct nucleotide sequences in the sample also encode this CDR3. The chain combines TRBV7-2 with TRBJ2-7, with D unclear. CDR3 length: 12 amino acids. Germline V gives CDR1 SGHTA, CDR2 FQGNSA. Trimming took off 6 bases at V and 0 bases at J, with 6 bases between the two ends. CDR3 residues: CASSSSSYEQYF. CDR3 DNA sequence: TGTGCCAGCAGTTCAAGCTCCTACGAGCAGTACTTC.

The chain recombines TRBV27 with TRBJ2-1, with TRBD2 matching 9 bases. The germline CDR1 and CDR2 sequences are MNHEY and SMNVEV (reference sequence). V lost 6 bases and J lost 5; bases outside the gene matches: 14. This CDR3 has 17 residues. The CDR3, as DNA: TGTGCCAGCAGGCGGGGGGGCCTTGCCTCCTTAAACAATGAGCAGTTCTTC. Its protein is CASRRGGLASLNNEQFF.

There are a few counts of this clone. The chain links TRBV28 to TRBJ2-4; no clear D. CDR1 and CDR2 (germline): MDHEN, SYDVKM. The CDR3 consists of 14 residues. The germline V and J ends were trimmed by 8 bases and 3 bases, with 14 bases remaining between them. The CDR3 bases are TGTGCCAGCGTGCGTGCGGTAGGCAAAAACATTCAGTACTTC. Translating gives CASVRAVGKNIQYF.

V is TRBV25-1 and J is TRBJ2-5, with D tentatively TRBD2 (6 bases). CDR3 size: 16 residues. The V gene's germline CDR1 is MGHDK and CDR2 SYGVNS. The germline V and J ends were trimmed by 3 bases and 5 bases, with 19 bases remaining between them. In nucleotides, the CDR3 is TGTGCCAGCAGTGAGGGCCTATTAGCGGACGATGAGACCCAGTACTTC. Its protein product is CASSEGLLADDETQYF.

This clone was counted between two and nine times. V usage is TRBV27 and J usage is TRBJ2-5; D remains ambiguous. Germline lookup yields CDR1 MNHEY and CDR2 SMNVEV (reference sequence). V lost 4 bases and J 0 bases, leaving 6 bases between the germline ends. This CDR3 is built from 13 residues. The CDR3 nucleotides are TGTGCCAGCAGTTCCTGGTACCAAGAGACCCAGTACTTC. Translation gives CASSSWYQETQYF.

The chain couples TRBV9 to TRBJ2-2; 7 positions match TRBD1. CDR1 and CDR2 (germline): SGDLS, YYNGEE. Unmatched junction bases numbered 2, after V lost 1 base and J lost 2 bases. The CDR3 spans 15 residues. CDR3 DNA sequence: TGTGCCAGCAGCGTAAAGGGGGCTAACACCGGGGAGCTGTTTTTT. Amino acid sequence: CASSVKGANTGELFF.

J is TRBJ1-6 and V is TRBV6-5; no firm D call. Germline-derived CDR1 and CDR2 are MNHEY and SVGAGI. This CDR3 comprises 14 residues. The germline V and J ends were trimmed by 5 bases and 10 bases, with 15 bases remaining between them. CDR3 DNA sequence: TGTGCCAGCAGTCCCCCGCGCAGACCGTCACCCCTCCACTTT. This encodes CASSPPRRPSPLHF.

In its sample, this clone was seen a few times. V usage is TRBV15 and J usage is TRBJ1-1; D remains ambiguous. The V end was cut by 0 bases, the J end by 0 bases, with 11 bases between. The CDR3 has 16 residues. Germline CDR1 LNHNV, CDR2 YYDKDF (reference sequence). The CDR3 here is CATSRDPGFLNTEAFF. The DNA for the CDR3 is TGTGCCACCAGCAGAGATCCAGGCTTCTTGAACACTGAAGCTTTCTTT.

This clone was counted between two and nine times. The chain couples TRBV5-8 to TRBJ2-2, with D possibly matching TRBD1 (6 bases). The V and J ends lost 0 bases and 6 bases respectively, with 12 bases between them. There are 15 residues in the CDR3. Per germline, CDR1 SGHTS and CDR2 YDEGEE. The CDR3 is CASSLGGRGSGELFF. The CDR3 DNA reads as TGTGCCAGCAGCTTGGGAGGCAGGGGATCCGGGGAGCTGTTTTTT.

The V call is TRBV29-1, the J call TRBJ2-5; D is unclear. In germline, CDR1 is SQVTM, CDR2 ANQGSEA. The CDR3 has 11 residues. Trimming took off 7 bases at V and 5 bases at J, with 11 bases between the two ends. Here the CDR3 DNA reads TGCAGCGCCAGGATCATGGAGACCCAGTACTTC. It specifies CSARIMETQYF.

V usage is TRBV6-1 and J usage is TRBJ2-2, with 8 bases aligning to TRBD1. Losses at the gene ends were 1 base for V and 13 bases for J; bases not matched to a gene: 11. This CDR3 region has 15 residues. CDR1 and CDR2 (germline): MNHNS, SASEGT. The CDR3 DNA reads TGTGCCAGCAGTGAAGTTGGGACAGGCAAACGGGGGCTGTTTTTT. As protein: CASSEVGTGKRGLFF.

The rearrangement uses TRBV27 and TRBJ2-5, with 9 nucleotides matching TRBD2. The germline V gene has CDR1 MNHEY and CDR2 SMNVEV (reference sequence). Trimming cost V 2 bases and J 5 bases; bases outside gene matches: 3. The CDR3 totals 14 residues. CDR3 sequence: CASSLRGTSETQYF. In DNA form, the CDR3 reads TGTGCCAGCAGTTTAAGGGGGACTAGCGAGACCCAGTACTTC.

This clone turned up a few times. The V gene is TRBV9, the J gene TRBJ2-7, with 8 bases identical to TRBD1. The V gene's germline CDR1 is SGDLS and CDR2 YYNGEE. V shed 4 bases, J shed 5 bases, and the junction held 14 bases outside the gene matches. This CDR3 has 16 residues. Here the CDR3 DNA reads TGTGCCAGCAGCCCCCGGACAGGGATAATCGGTCACGAGCAGTACTTC. Residues: CASSPRTGIIGHEQYF.

This clone was seen more than once but under ten times. The chain links TRBV7-9 to TRBJ2-1; TRBD2 matches at 12 bases. The CDR3 sequence is 15 residues long. Trimming cost V 2 bases and J 7 bases; bases outside gene matches: 3. CDR1 is SEHNR, CDR2 FQNEAQ, per germline (reference sequence). The DNA of the CDR3 is TGTGCCAGCAGCTTAACTAGCGGGAGGCCTAATGAGCAGTTCTTC. Translating it yields CASSLTSGRPNEQFF.

The genes are TRBV6-1 and TRBJ2-1; a possible D gene is TRBD2 (7 bases). Trimming cost V 2 bases and J 0 bases, with 14 bases left between them. Germline CDR1 MNHNS, CDR2 SASEGT. The length of the CDR3 is 17 residues. The CDR3 loop reads CASSEYFGGLSYNEQFF. The CDR3 bases are TGTGCCAGCAGTGAATATTTCGGGGGGCTCTCCTACAATGAGCAGTTCTTC.

The CDR3 DNA follows: TGTGCCAGCAGGACGACAGGGGTGGAGCTGTTTTTT. Translating gives CASRTTGVELFF. This sequence joins TRBV2 and TRBJ2-2; 8 bases are a match to TRBD1. Germline V gene lookup returns CDR1 SNHLY and CDR2 FYNNEI. With 6 bases clipped from V and 10 bases from J, the junction kept 4 bases outside the gene matches. The CDR3 loop spans 12 amino acids. Complete variable domain (other parts from reference TRBV2 and TRBJ2-2): EPEVTQTPSHQVTQMGQEVILRCVPISNHLYFYWYRQILGQKVEFLVSFYNNEISEKSEIFDDQFSVERPDGSNFTLKIRSTKLEDSAMYFCASRTTGVELFFGEGSRLTVL.

In nucleotides, the CDR3 is TGCGCCAGCAGCCAAGGCAAGGAAATTCCCACGCAGTATTTT. Amino acids: CASSQGKEIPTQYF. V gene TRBV4-3 combines with J gene TRBJ2-3; D gene unclear. Germline CDR1 is LGHNA and CDR2 is YSLEER. V was shortened by 1 base and J by 9 bases, with 14 bases between the two germline ends. The length of the CDR3 is 14 residues.

V is TRBV4-2 and J is TRBJ2-7; 9 bases match TRBD2. In germline, CDR1 is LGHNA, CDR2 YNFKEQ. The CDR3 has 16 amino acids. V lost 0 bases and J lost 5; bases outside the gene matches: 8. CDR3 DNA sequence: TGTGCCAGCAGCCAAGATGGGGGACTAGCCGGTAACGAGCAGTACTTC. Its protein is CASSQDGGLAGNEQYF.

The CDR3, as DNA: TGTGCCAGCTCACCAGTACAGCGGAACACTGAAGCTTTCTTT. Translating gives CASSPVQRNTEAFF. The chain is built from TRBV18 and TRBJ1-1, with D uncertain. Germline V gene lookup returns CDR1 KGHSH and CDR2 LQKENI. Trimming shortened V by 2 bases and J by 1 base, and 8 bases separated the two germline ends. This CDR3 has 14 residues.

This clone was found a few times. The rearrangement uses TRBV28 and TRBJ1-2; D not resolved. The V and J ends lost 3 bases and 4 bases respectively, with 9 bases between them. Germline-derived CDR1 and CDR2 are MDHEN and SYDVKM. CDR3 length equals 13 residues. The CDR3 spells CASSFRAPYGYTF. CDR3 coding DNA: TGTGCCAGCAGTTTCCGGGCCCCCTATGGCTACACCTTC.